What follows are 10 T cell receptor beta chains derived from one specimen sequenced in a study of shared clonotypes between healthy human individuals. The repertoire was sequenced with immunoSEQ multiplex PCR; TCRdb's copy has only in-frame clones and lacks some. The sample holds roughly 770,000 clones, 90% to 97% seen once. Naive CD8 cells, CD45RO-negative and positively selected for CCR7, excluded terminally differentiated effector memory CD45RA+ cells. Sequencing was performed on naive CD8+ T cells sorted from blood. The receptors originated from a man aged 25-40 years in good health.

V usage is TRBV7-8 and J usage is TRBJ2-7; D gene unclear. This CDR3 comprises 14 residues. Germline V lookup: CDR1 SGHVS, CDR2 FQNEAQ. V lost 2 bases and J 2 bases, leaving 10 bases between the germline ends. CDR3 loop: CASSLFADTYEQYF. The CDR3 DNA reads TGTGCCAGCAGCTTATTCGCGGATACCTACGAGCAGTACTTC.

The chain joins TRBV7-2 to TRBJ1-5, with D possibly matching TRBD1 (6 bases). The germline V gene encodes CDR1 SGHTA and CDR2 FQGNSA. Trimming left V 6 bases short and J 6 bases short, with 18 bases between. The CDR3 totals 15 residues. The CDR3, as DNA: TGTGCCAGCAGTCCCAGCGGGGGCCCCAGTCAGCCCCAGCATTTT. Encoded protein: CASSPSGGPSQPQHF. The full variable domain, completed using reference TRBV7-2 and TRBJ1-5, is GAGVSQSPSNKVTEKGKDVELRCDPISGHTALYWYRQSLGQGLEFLIYFQGNSAPDKSGLPSDRFSAERTGGSVSTLTIQRTQQEDSAVYLCASSPSGGPSQPQHFGDGTRLSIL.

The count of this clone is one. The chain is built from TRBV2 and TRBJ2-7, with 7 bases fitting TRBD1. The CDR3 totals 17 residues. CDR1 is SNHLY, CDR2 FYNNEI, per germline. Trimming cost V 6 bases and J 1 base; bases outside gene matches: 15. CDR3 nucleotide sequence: TGTGCCAGCAGAGAAATCAGGGGGATTGTAGGGTCCTACGAGCAGTACTTC. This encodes CASREIRGIVGSYEQYF.

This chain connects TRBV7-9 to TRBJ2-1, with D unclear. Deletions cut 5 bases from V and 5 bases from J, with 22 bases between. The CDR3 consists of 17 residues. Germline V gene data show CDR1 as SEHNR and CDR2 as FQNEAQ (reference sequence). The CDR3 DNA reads TGTGCCAGCAGCCCACTTCCTGCCTCTATCCAACACAATGAGCAGTTCTTC. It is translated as CASSPLPASIQHNEQFF.

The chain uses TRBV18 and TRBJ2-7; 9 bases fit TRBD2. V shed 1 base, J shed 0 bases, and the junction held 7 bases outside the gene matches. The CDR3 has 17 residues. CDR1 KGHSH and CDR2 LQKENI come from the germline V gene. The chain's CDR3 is CASSPQTIAGDSYEQYF. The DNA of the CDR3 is TGTGCCAGCTCACCACAGACTATAGCGGGGGACTCCTACGAGCAGTACTTC.

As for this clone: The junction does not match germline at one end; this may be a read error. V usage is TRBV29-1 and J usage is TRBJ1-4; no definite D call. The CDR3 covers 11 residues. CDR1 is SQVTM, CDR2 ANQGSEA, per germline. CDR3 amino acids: CSVEESSTHLF. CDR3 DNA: TGCAGCGTTGAAGAATCGTCTACACACCTTTTT. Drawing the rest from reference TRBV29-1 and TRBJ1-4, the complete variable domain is SAVISQKPSRDICQRGTSLTIQCQVDSQVTMMFWYRQQPGQSLTLIATANQGSEATYESGFVIDKFPISRPNLTFSTLTVSNMSPEDSSIYLCSVEESSTHLFGSGTQLSVL.

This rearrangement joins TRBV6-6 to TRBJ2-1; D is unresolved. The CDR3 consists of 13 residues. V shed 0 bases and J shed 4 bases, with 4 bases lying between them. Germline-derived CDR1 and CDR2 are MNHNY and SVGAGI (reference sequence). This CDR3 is CASSYSLYNEQFF. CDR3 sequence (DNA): TGTGCCAGCAGTTACTCACTGTACAATGAGCAGTTCTTC.

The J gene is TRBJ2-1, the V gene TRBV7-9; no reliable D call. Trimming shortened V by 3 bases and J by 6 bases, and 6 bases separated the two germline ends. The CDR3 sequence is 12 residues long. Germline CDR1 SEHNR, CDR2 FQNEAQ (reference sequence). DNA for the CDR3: TGTGCCAGCAGCTTTGATAGCAATGAGCAGTTCTTC. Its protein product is CASSFDSNEQFF.

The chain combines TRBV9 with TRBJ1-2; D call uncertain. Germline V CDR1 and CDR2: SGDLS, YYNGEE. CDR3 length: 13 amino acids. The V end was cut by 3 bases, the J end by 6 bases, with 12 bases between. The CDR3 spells CASSGRLYNGYTF. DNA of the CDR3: TGTGCCAGCAGCGGTCGTTTGTACAATGGCTACACCTTC.

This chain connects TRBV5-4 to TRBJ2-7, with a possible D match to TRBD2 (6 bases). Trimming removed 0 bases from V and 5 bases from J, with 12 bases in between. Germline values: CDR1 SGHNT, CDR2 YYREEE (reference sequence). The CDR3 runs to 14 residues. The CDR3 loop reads CASSLVGSLDEQYF. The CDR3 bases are TGTGCCAGCAGCTTGGTCGGGAGCCTGGACGAGCAGTACTTC. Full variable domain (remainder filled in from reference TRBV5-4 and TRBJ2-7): ETGVTQSPTHLIKTRGQQVTLRCSSQSGHNTVSWYQQALGQGPQFIFQYYREEENGRGNFPPRFSGLQFPNYSSELNVNALELDDSALYLCASSLVGSLDEQYFGPGTRLTVT.